One sample yielded the 13 T cell receptor beta chains listed below, sequenced in a study of high-grade serous ovarian cancer treatment subgroups. Sequencing used immunoSEQ multiplex PCR; TCRdb keeps in-frame clones, though not all of them. This sample has roughly 5,300 clones, with approximately 68% found just once. Tumor samples were obtained before definitive surgery or chemotherapy. Sequences were obtained from tumor tissue. Source of these receptors: a human patient with high-grade serous ovarian cancer.

The J gene is TRBJ2-5, the V gene TRBV5-1; D is ambiguous. Germline CDR1 reads SGHRS; CDR2 reads YFSETQ. V was trimmed by 1 base and J by 5 bases, leaving 12 bases between them. The CDR3 loop spans 14 amino acids. CDR3 nucleotide sequence: TGCGCCAGCAGCTTGAATGCGGATTGGGAGACCCAGTACTTC. The encoded protein is CASSLNADWETQYF.

The rearrangement links TRBV5-6 to TRBJ2-3; 9 bases match TRBD1. CDR1 and CDR2 from the germline V gene are SGHDT and YYEEEE. With 2 bases clipped from V and 7 bases from J, the junction kept 8 bases outside the gene matches. The CDR3 has 15 residues. CDR3 protein: CASSFLGTGQHTQYF. The CDR3, as DNA: TGTGCCAGCAGCTTTTTAGGGACAGGGCAACATACGCAGTATTTT.

The chain uses TRBV6-5 and TRBJ1-1, with 9 positions matching TRBD1. The CDR3 sequence is 14 residues long. The V gene's germline CDR1 is MNHEY and CDR2 SVGAGI. J was trimmed by 8 bases and V by 5 bases; bases with no gene match: 9. CDR3 amino acids: CASSQGQGRSEAFF. The CDR3 bases are TGTGCCAGCAGTCAGGGACAGGGCCGCTCGGAAGCTTTCTTT.

This clone was detected a few times. The rearrangement uses TRBV5-1 and TRBJ2-7, with D hard to call. The CDR3 totals 13 residues. The germline CDR1 and CDR2 sequences are SGHRS and YFSETQ. V lost 0 bases to trimming and J lost 4 bases, with 8 bases between them. CDR3 loop: CASSLDVGYEQYF. CDR3 sequence (DNA): TGCGCCAGCAGCTTGGACGTCGGGTACGAGCAGTACTTC.

CDR3 DNA sequence: TGTGCCAGCAGCTTGTGGAGGGGGGAGACCCAGTACTTC. Translating gives CASSLWRGETQYF. The rearrangement uses TRBV11-2 and TRBJ2-5; D is tentatively TRBD1 or TRBD2 (6 bases each). This CDR3 spans 13 amino acids. Germline CDR1 is SGHAT and CDR2 is FQNNGV. V gave up 3 bases and J gave up 5 bases, with 10 bases separating them. The variable domain in full, with the rest retrieved from reference TRBV11-2 and TRBJ2-5, is EAGVAQSPRYKIIEKRQSVAFWCNPISGHATLYWYQQILGQGPKLLIQFQNNGVVDDSQLPKDRFSAERLKGVDSTLKIQPAKLEDSAVYLCASSLWRGETQYFGPGTRLLVL.

This clone was observed once. The J gene is TRBJ1-2, the V gene TRBV19; 9 positions agree with TRBD1. This CDR3 is 14 amino acids long. From germline, CDR1 is LNHDA and CDR2 SQIVND (reference sequence). Trimming took 7 bases from V and 7 from J; bases not matched to a gene: 10. The CDR3, as DNA: TGTGCCAGTACGGGGGACAGGGATACGGGTGGCTACACCTTC. It encodes CASTGDRDTGGYTF.

The CDR3 DNA reads as TGTGCCAGCAGTTTAAAACCCGCTGGGAGTCCGATAATGAAAAAACTGTTTTTT. Translation: CASSLKPAGSPIMKKLFF. The chain has TRBV27 and TRBJ1-4; D call uncertain. Germline V gene sequence: CDR1 MNHEY, CDR2 SMNVEV (reference sequence). The CDR3 totals 18 residues. The ends were cut back, 2 bases at V and 9 bases at J, with 25 bases in the middle.

V gene TRBV7-2 combines with J gene TRBJ2-7; a possible D gene is TRBD1 (6 bases). Germline-derived CDR1 and CDR2 are SGHTA and FQGNSA. CDR3 size: 14 residues. The germline V and J ends were trimmed by 2 bases and 6 bases, with 14 bases remaining between them. The chain's CDR3 is CASSLNRAMGEQYV. The DNA of the CDR3 is TGTGCCAGCAGCTTAAACAGGGCGATGGGCGAGCAGTACGTC.

This chain uses TRBV9 with TRBJ2-2, with a weak D call TRBD2 (6 bases). Trimming removed 0 bases at V and 6 bases at J, with 15 bases between. CDR3 length: 16 residues. The germline gives CDR1 SGDLS, CDR2 YYNGEE. The CDR3 DNA is TGTGCCAGCAGCGTAGAAACAGGAGGGCCCCCCGGGGAGCTGTTTTTT. Translation gives CASSVETGGPPGELFF.

V and J are TRBV10-3 and TRBJ2-3, with 8 bases fitting TRBD1. Losses at the gene ends were 6 bases for V and 1 base for J; bases not matched to a gene: 0. The length of the CDR3 is 13 residues. Germline-derived CDR1 and CDR2 are ENHRY and SYGVKD. DNA for the CDR3: TGTGCCATCAGGGACAGGGGCACAGATACGCAGTATTTT. It is translated as CAIRDRGTDTQYF.

The V gene is TRBV7-3, the J gene TRBJ2-1; no clear D gene. Germline-derived CDR1 and CDR2 are SGHTA and FQGTGA. This CDR3 region has 15 residues. V lost 2 bases and J 0 bases, leaving 8 bases between the germline ends. The CDR3 region is CASSLGPSSYNEQFF. The DNA of the CDR3 is TGTGCCAGCAGCTTAGGGCCGAGCTCCTACAATGAGCAGTTCTTC.

This sequence joins TRBV5-4 and TRBJ1-6; 8 nucleotides align to TRBD1. This CDR3 is 18 amino acids long. Per germline, CDR1 SGHNT and CDR2 YYREEE (reference sequence). With V trimmed by 1 base and J by 0 bases, 6 bases remained unmatched. The CDR3 nucleotides read TGTGCCAGCAGCTTGTTCGGACAGGGAGGCTCCTATAATTCACCCCTCCACTTT. Its protein is CASSLFGQGGSYNSPLHF.

The V gene is TRBV4-3, the J gene TRBJ2-6, with TRBD1 matching 9 bases. The junction had 5 bases not matched to a gene; V was cut back by 2 bases and J by 0 bases. This CDR3 spans 18 amino acids. CDR1 is LGHNA, CDR2 YSLEER, per germline. The CDR3 protein is CASSQYGTGISGANVLTF. The DNA for the CDR3 is TGCGCCAGCAGCCAATATGGGACAGGGATCTCTGGGGCCAACGTCCTGACTTTC.